This T cell receptor (beta chain) was observed in a study of shared clonotypes between healthy human individuals (dated by TCRdb to 2018 to 2021). About the study as a whole: The cohort comprised a couple of women and a few men aged 18 to 49 years. Per donor, three plates each were used for CD4 naive and CD4 memory, two for CD8 naive, and one for CD8 memory. Leukapheresis yielded between about 0.9 and 10 billion PBMCs per donor. To estimate repertoire size and how much clonotype sharing occurs between individuals, the study deeply sequenced the blood TCR repertoires of about five healthy adults. To increase sequencing depth and limit assay-specific biases, different laboratories used diverse techniques to prepare libraries and sequence TCR repertoires.

CD8 naive samples consisted of CD45RO-negative cells that were positively selected for CCR7, yielding a CD45RA+CCR7+ population without TemRA cells. The donors were healthy, HIV-negative adults with no recently reported acute infections or vaccinations. All donors were Caucasian adults living in Nashville, Tennessee, USA. Blood was obtained by leukapheresis, after which PBMCs were separated by Ficoll-Histopaque density gradient centrifugation and cryopreserved in liquid nitrogen vapor phase. Analytical flow cytometry was used to check the purity and quantity of each magnetically sorted T cell population. Each sorted fraction had its genomic DNA isolated and then quantified by UV absorbance on a Nanodrop 2000c. For this clone: Its antigen specificity is not known. Base qualities are not at hand, and no much larger clone is one base apart.

Beyond this particular receptor, the publication reports: Pairwise subsampling indicated that sequencing depth was expected to affect the degree of clonotype sharing among donors. When a few donors were compared, the shared fraction of clonotypes was roughly 4.8% for naive CD4, about 4% for naive CD8, 2% to 2.5% for memory CD4, and 0.35% to 0.5% for memory CD8. The genetic and exposure-history diversity represented was limited by the small number of donors. Clonotypes shared by all four sorted-subset donors showed higher generation probabilities than non-shared clonotypes. Only blood was sampled, and tissue TCR repertoires likely differ from those in blood. Larger estimated clonotype richness was generally found for naive subsets than for memory subsets. Even with the large sequencing depth, rarefaction of the sorted-subset datasets indicated that sequencing was incomplete.

TCR CDR3 regions were amplified from genomic DNA by multiplex PCR using the deep immunoSEQ assay. Extracted genomic DNA from each cell subset was spread evenly across all wells of several immunoSEQ 96-well plates, with each plate serving as a replicate. For sorted subsets, roughly 200 ng of genomic DNA, equivalent to some 30,000 T cell genomes, went into each replicate PCR. Purified libraries were quantified with a Qubit 3.0 fluorometer, sized on a Bioanalyzer 2100, and re-quantified with the KAPA Library Quantification kit. Every immunoSEQ 96-well plate was sequenced on a separate single-read 150-cycle Illumina NextSeq 550 flow cell. The study's processing was this. Because only junctional sequences without quality scores were contained in the immunoSEQ output, filtering matching that applied to full-length reads could not be performed. To assign V/J genes and CDR3, sequences were annotated against IMGT germline references using PyIR, a Python wrapper for IgBLAST v1.9. Reads with weak V/J assignments (E-value above 1e-6), missing CDR3, stop codons, out-of-frame junctions, or ambiguous translated residues were removed. V3J clonotypes were defined by identical inferred V gene, J gene, and CDR3 amino acid sequence. To compute the percentage overlap between repertoires, the number of shared unique clonotypes was divided by the size of the smaller repertoire. RTK rarefaction, the Chao1 estimator, and Recon v2.1 estimates of unobserved clonotypes were used to assess repertoire richness. Generation probabilities for all TCRbeta clonotypes obtained by the gDNA method from a few donors were computed using OLGA. TCRdb provides this immuneACCESS table in a form limited to in-frame rearrangements. Some clones are lacking; in checked studies, under half of them reflect an unresolved V gene, and why the rest are absent is not known. For V, J and clone size, that table is used; D and trimming come from the DNA. The sample table contains roughly 2.1 million clones; only one count was recorded for roughly 91% of them. The biggest ten clones account for about 1.5% of the sample.

The V and J ends are trimmed by 6 bases and 3 bases, leaving 14 bases between them. The germline V gene specifies SQVTM as CDR1 and ANQGSEA as CDR2. The CDR3 spans 13 residues, from the cysteine through the phenylalanine. The CDR3 DNA has 39 bases and is translated from base 1. The origin of this receptor is a man aged 18-30 years in good health. Some clones in this sample may be carry-over from other donors' samples. The V and J genes are TRBV29-1 and TRBJ1-2; a weak D assignment points to TRBD1 (6 bases agree). Sequencing was performed on naive CD8+ T cells from PBMCs. According to the study, the label for this sample's cell subset or site signals: CD45RA+CCR7+. The DNA reads TGCAGCGTACAGGGAGGGGAGGACTATGGCTACACCTTC. The resulting protein is CSVQGGEDYGYTF.